This T cell receptor beta chain was recorded in a study of radiotherapy plus CTLA-4 blockade in lung cancer. The protocol was immunoSEQ multiplex PCR, while the TCRdb copy is restricted to in-frame clones and leaves out a portion. The data hold approximately 75,000 clones, with around 73% observed a single time. This clone came up a few times. Germline V gene lookup returns CDR1 MNHEY and CDR2 SVGAGI. The CDR3 runs 14 residues. Trimming stripped 4 bases from V and 0 bases from J, with 8 bases between. The TCR comes from a human donor with non-small cell lung cancer who had a complete response to radiotherapy plus ipilimumab. The chain has TRBV6-5 and TRBJ2-3; D is unresolved. The material sequenced was peripheral blood, taken from a patient treated with radiotherapy plus ipilimumab. CDR3 bases: TGTGCCAGCAGTTCCCTGATAAGCACAGATACGCAGTATTTT. It codes for CASSSLISTDTQYF.